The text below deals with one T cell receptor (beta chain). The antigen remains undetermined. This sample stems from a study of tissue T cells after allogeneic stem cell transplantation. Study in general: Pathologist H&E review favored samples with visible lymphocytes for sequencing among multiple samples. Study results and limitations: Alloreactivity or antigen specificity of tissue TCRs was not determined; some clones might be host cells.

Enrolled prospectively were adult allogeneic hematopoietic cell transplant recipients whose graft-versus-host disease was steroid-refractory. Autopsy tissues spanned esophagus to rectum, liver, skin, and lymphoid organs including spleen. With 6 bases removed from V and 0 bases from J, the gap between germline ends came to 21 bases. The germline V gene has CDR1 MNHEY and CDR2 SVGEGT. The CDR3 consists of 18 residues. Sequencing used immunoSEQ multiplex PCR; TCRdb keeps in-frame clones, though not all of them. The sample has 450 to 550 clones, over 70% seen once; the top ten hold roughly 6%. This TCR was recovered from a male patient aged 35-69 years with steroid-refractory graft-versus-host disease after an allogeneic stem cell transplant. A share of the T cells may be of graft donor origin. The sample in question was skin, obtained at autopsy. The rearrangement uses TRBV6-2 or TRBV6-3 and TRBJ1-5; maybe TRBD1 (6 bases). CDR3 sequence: CASSSGTRNRYSNQPQHF. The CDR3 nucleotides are TGTGCCAGCAGCTCCGGGACACGAAATCGATATAGCAATCAGCCCCAGCATTTT.